The clone carrying this T cell receptor (beta chain) came up once. This specimen comes from a study of blood T cell repertoires in COVID-19. Sequenced by immunoSEQ multiplex PCR; TCRdb stores in-frame clones only, minus some. Of about 83,000 clones in the sample, about 92% were seen once. V was cut by 5 bases and J by 1 base, with 12 bases left in between. CDR3 length: 15 residues. CDR1 and CDR2 (germline): SGHRS, YFSETQ. This clonotype was obtained from an elderly woman with active or convalescent COVID-19. The chain employs TRBV5-1 and TRBJ2-2; TRBD2 might be the D (6 bases). Sequencing input: peripheral blood. The CDR3 region has the DNA TGCGCCAGCAGGAGGGGAGGTGAGAACACCGGGGAGCTGTTTTTT. Translation: CASRRGGENTGELFF.